The clone carrying this TCR beta chain has a single count. Its antigen is as yet unknown. These data are taken from a study of cytomegalovirus exposure and HLA in healthy donors. General study points: The investigators catalogued 150 to 200 TCR beta chains as cytomegalovirus-associated. Later on, an analysis found that several of the most significant clusters appeared to be linked to common viral pathogens, which included parvovirus B19.

60 Vbeta and 13 Jbeta primers were used in PCR. In the study's own analysis: The count from a later analysis was about 80 million unique TCR beta chains, around 11 million of them shared. The assay was immunoSEQ multiplex PCR, and TCRdb's table has in-frame clones only and misses some. V, J and clone size are those of that table, while D and trimming were read from the DNA. The sample holds approximately 160,000 clones, 80% to 90% seen once. This CDR3 contains 16 residues. V shed 5 bases and J shed 1 base, with 17 bases lying between them. The germline V gene has CDR1 SEHNR and CDR2 FQNEAQ (reference sequence).

The origin of this receptor is a girl aged 5 to 17 in good health and CMV-seropositive. Sequenced input: PBMCs. This rearrangement joins TRBV7-9 to TRBJ1-1; a weak D match, TRBD1 (5 bases). The DNA for the CDR3 is TGTGCCAGCAGCCTATCTGGGGGGGGAAAGAACACTGAAGCTTTCTTT. Its translation is CASSLSGGGKNTEAFF.